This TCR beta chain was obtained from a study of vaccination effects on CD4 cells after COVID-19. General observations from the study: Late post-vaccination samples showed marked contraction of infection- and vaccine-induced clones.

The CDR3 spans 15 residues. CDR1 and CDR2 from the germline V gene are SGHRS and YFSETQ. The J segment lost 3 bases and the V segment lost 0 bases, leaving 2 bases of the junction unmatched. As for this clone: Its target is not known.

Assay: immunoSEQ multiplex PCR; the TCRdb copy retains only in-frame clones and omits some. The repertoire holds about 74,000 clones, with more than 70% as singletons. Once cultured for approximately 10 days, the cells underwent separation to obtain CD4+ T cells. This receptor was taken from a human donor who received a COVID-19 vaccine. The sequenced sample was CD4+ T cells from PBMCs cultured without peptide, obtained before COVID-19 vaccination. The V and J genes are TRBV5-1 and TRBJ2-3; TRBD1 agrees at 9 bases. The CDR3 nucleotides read TGCGCCAGCAGCTTGGGGACAGGGGTTACAGATACGCAGTATTTT. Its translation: CASSLGTGVTDTQYF.